Shown below are 15 T cell receptor beta chains from a single sample sequenced in a study of blood T cell repertoires in COVID-19. Method: immunoSEQ multiplex PCR; TCRdb's copy keeps in-frame clones and lacks some. The profile covers approximately 46,000 clones, with approximately 85% appearing a single time and about 6.8% taken by the ten largest. The sequencing input was peripheral blood. Every receptor here comes from a man aged 55 to 69 with acute or convalescent COVID-19.

The rearrangement links TRBV11-2 to TRBJ2-1; 7 bases map to TRBD2. CDR3 length: 17 residues. The V gene end was trimmed by 1 base and the J gene end by 5 bases; junction bases not matched to a gene: 11. Per the germline V gene, CDR1 is SGHAT and CDR2 is FQNNGV. CDR3: CASSLVFGGGPDNEQFF. In nucleotides, the CDR3 is TGTGCCAGCAGCTTAGTATTCGGGGGAGGGCCCGACAATGAGCAGTTCTTC.

The chain employs TRBV24-1 and TRBJ2-7; 8 bases align to TRBD1. CDR3 length: 12 amino acids. Germline values: CDR1 KGHDR, CDR2 SFDVKD. V shed 5 bases and J 9 bases; nucleotides not matched to a gene: 5. The CDR3 coding sequence is TGTGCCACCAGTGGTTCCACAGGGGGGCAGTACTTC. Encoded protein: CATSGSTGGQYF.

This clone showed up just once. CDR3 coding DNA: TGTGCCAGCAGTTACAACGGAGAGCGGATCGAGACCCAGTACTTC. It encodes CASSYNGERIETQYF. The gene calls are TRBV6-6 and TRBJ2-5; D may be TRBD2 (5 bases). Germline values: CDR1 MNHNY, CDR2 SVGAGI (reference sequence). The V and J ends lost 2 bases and 5 bases respectively, with 15 bases between them. This CDR3 is built from 15 residues.

The rearrangement links TRBV6-5 to TRBJ1-2; TRBD1 is a possible D gene (5 bases). The ends were cut back, 8 bases at V and 7 bases at J, with 14 bases in the middle. Germline values: CDR1 MNHEY, CDR2 SVGAGI. This CDR3 has 12 residues. The CDR3 DNA is TGTGCCAGCCGCCAGGGAGGTGGTGGCTACACCTTC. This sequence encodes CASRQGGGGYTF.

This clone was seen just once. The chain carries TRBV5-1 and TRBJ1-4; D is ambiguous. The CDR3 has 13 amino acids. The germline gives CDR1 SGHRS, CDR2 YFSETQ. Trimming cost V 0 bases and J 8 bases, with 8 bases left between them. The CDR3 DNA follows: TGCGCCAGCAGCTTGGGAGCGGGAGAAAAACTGTTTTTT. Translation: CASSLGAGEKLFF.

This chain connects TRBV7-2 to TRBJ2-1; 9 nucleotides align to TRBD2. CDR1 and CDR2 from the germline V gene are SGHTA and FQGNSA. Unmatched junction bases numbered 4, after V lost 3 bases and J lost 4 bases. This CDR3 is 15 amino acids long. CDR3 coding DNA: TGTGCCAGCAGCTTGGTAGCGGGAGTTTACAATGAGCAGTTCTTC. Translating it yields CASSLVAGVYNEQFF.

The gene calls are TRBV19 and TRBJ2-5; possibly TRBD2 for D (6 bases). The V and J ends lost 5 bases and 5 bases respectively, with 18 bases between them. The CDR3 totals 15 residues. From germline, CDR1 is LNHDA and CDR2 SQIVND (reference sequence). The CDR3 DNA sequence: TGTGCCAGTAGTGGTGGAGGGACCTCAACGGAGACCCAGTACTTC. Translating it yields CASSGGGTSTETQYF.

V and J are TRBV5-1 and TRBJ1-1; D not resolved. CDR3 length: 15 amino acids. The V end lost 0 bases, the J end lost 1 base, and 10 bases lay between the germline ends. Germline V lookup: CDR1 SGHRS, CDR2 YFSETQ. The CDR3 sequence: CASSLGEFANTEAFF. In nucleotides, the CDR3 is TGCGCCAGCAGCTTGGGCGAGTTTGCGAACACTGAAGCTTTCTTT.

This chain links TRBV6-5 with TRBJ1-2; D is possibly TRBD1 (5 bases). The CDR3 totals 14 residues. Trimming removed 5 bases from V and 7 bases from J, with 17 bases in between. CDR1 and CDR2 from the germline V gene are MNHEY and SVGAGI. CDR3 residues: CASSLSGARGGYTF. DNA for the CDR3: TGTGCCAGCAGTCTTTCTGGGGCGCGAGGTGGCTACACCTTC.

The J gene is TRBJ1-2, the V gene TRBV6-5; D unresolved. This CDR3 comprises 12 residues. V was shortened by 2 bases and J by 7 bases, with 8 bases between the two germline ends. In germline, CDR1 is MNHEY, CDR2 SVGAGI. Here the CDR3 reads CASSYRRGGYTF. The CDR3 DNA is TGTGCCAGCAGTTACCGCAGAGGTGGCTACACCTTC.

This chain uses TRBV15 with TRBJ2-7; 8 nucleotides align to TRBD1. Germline V gene data show CDR1 as LNHNV and CDR2 as YYDKDF (reference sequence). There are 16 residues in the CDR3. The trim removed 1 base at V and 0 bases at J, leaving 5 bases unmatched. CDR3 nucleotides: TGTGCCACCAGCAGAGGGGGACAGGCTATCTCCTACGAGCAGTACTTC. This translates into CATSRGGQAISYEQYF.

The chain uses TRBV27 and TRBJ1-1; 12 bases line up with TRBD1. This CDR3 has 18 amino acids. V shed 2 bases and J 4 bases; nucleotides not matched to a gene: 11. CDR1 MNHEY and CDR2 SMNVEV come from the germline V gene (reference sequence). The CDR3 sequence: CASSLMWRDRGPGTEAFF. The CDR3 DNA reads TGTGCCAGCAGTTTAATGTGGCGGGACAGGGGGCCGGGCACTGAAGCTTTCTTT.

The chain combines TRBV5-1 with TRBJ2-3; 7 positions agree with TRBD1. Germline loops: CDR1 SGHRS, CDR2 YFSETQ. J gave up 6 bases and V 0 bases, and 4 bases lay outside the gene matches. The length of the CDR3 is 14 residues. The CDR3 DNA is TGCGCCAGCAGCTTGGGACAGGGTGGGGATACGCAGTATTTT. It codes for CASSLGQGGDTQYF.

The V and J genes are TRBV28 and TRBJ2-7; 7 nucleotides match TRBD1. V shed 6 bases, J shed 1 base, and the junction held 6 bases outside the gene matches. The CDR3 is 14 amino acids. Germline-derived CDR1 and CDR2 are MDHEN and SYDVKM. As DNA, the CDR3 is TGTGCCAGCAGGATGACAGGGCCTTCCTACGAGCAGTACTTC. Its protein is CASRMTGPSYEQYF.

J is TRBJ1-1 and V is TRBV19; no clear D. Between the trimmed V and J ends, which lost 7 bases and 2 bases, there was a span of 14 bases. This CDR3 has 14 residues. The germline CDR1 and CDR2 sequences are LNHDA and SQIVND (reference sequence). The CDR3 DNA reads TGTGCCAGTACCCCAGGCTACTTAAACACTGAAGCTTTCTTT. Protein: CASTPGYLNTEAFF. The whole variable domain, filled in from reference TRBV19 and TRBJ1-1, reads DGGITQSPKYLFRKEGQNVTLSCEQNLNHDAMYWYRQDPGQGLRLIYYSQIVNDFQKGDIAEGYSVSREKKESFPLTVTSAQKNPTAFYLCASTPGYLNTEAFFGQGTRLTVV.